These 23 T cell receptor beta chains share one sample of origin, sequenced in a study of naive and memory T cell subsets. The SP2 primer and nested alpha and beta constant region primers amplified ligated cDNA in four rounds. MiXCR, run by TCRdb on the 5' RACE reads, gives a single entry per CDR3 protein. Here the sample spans tens of thousands of distinct CDR3 sequences, approximately 8.5% being singletons. A UMI-containing oligonucleotide was joined by 3' ligation to the TCR cDNA template. The receptors stem from a female donor in good health.

This clonotype was recorded at least ten times. This chain joins TRBV7-9 and TRBJ2-3, with D uncertain. This CDR3 contains 12 residues. Germline values: CDR1 SEHNR, CDR2 FQNEAQ (reference sequence). Trimming stripped 3 bases from V and 2 bases from J, with 3 bases between. This chain's CDR3 is CASSFYTDTQYF. The CDR3 nucleotides read TGTGCCAGCAGCTTCTACACAGATACGCAGTATTTT.

The chain has TRBV28 and TRBJ2-1; D possibly corresponds to TRBD2 (6 bases). CDR3 length: 16 amino acids. V was cut by 6 bases and J by 1 base, with 16 bases left in between. Germline-derived CDR1 and CDR2 are MDHEN and SYDVKM. CDR3 amino acids: CASSLNGGMSYNEQFF. CDR3 sequence (DNA): TGTGCCAGCAGCCTCAATGGGGGGATGTCCTACAATGAGCAGTTCTTC.

V usage is TRBV28 and J usage is TRBJ1-2; no clear D gene. V was cut by 1 base and J by 6 bases, with 18 bases left in between. The CDR3 extends over 16 amino acids. In germline, CDR1 is MDHEN, CDR2 SYDVKM. CDR3 DNA sequence: TGTGCCAGCAGTTTATTCCTTCGGGCAATAGAGAATGGCTACACCTTC. Protein sequence: CASSLFLRAIENGYTF.

This clonotype was seen a handful of times. The chain is built from TRBV20-1 and TRBJ2-3; D may be TRBD1 (7 bases). This CDR3 contains 14 residues. CDR1 and CDR2 (germline): DFQATT, SNEGSKA (reference sequence). CDR3 DNA sequence: TGCAGACCTGGCGGGACAGTAGAAACAGATACGCAGTATTTT. Protein sequence: CRPGGTVETDTQYF.

This clonotype was counted ten times or more. This chain links TRBV29-1 with TRBJ1-1; D unclear. CDR1 SQVTM and CDR2 ANQGSEA come from the germline V gene. The CDR3 consists of 11 residues. Trimming removed 2 bases from V and 2 bases from J, with 3 bases in between. In DNA form, the CDR3 reads TGCAGCGTTGAATTAAACACTGAAGCTTTCTTT. Translation: CSVELNTEAFF.

A few counts support this clonotype. This sequence joins TRBV10-3 and TRBJ2-7; 9 positions match TRBD1. The length of the CDR3 is 13 residues. Germline-derived CDR1 and CDR2 are ENHRY and SYGVKD. Trimming removed 4 bases from V and 4 bases from J; junction bases left unmatched: 2. The DNA for the CDR3 is TGTGCCATCAGTGGACAGGGGGGATACGAGCAGTACTTC. This encodes CAISGQGGYEQYF.

This clonotype occurred a few times. J is TRBJ2-7 and V is TRBV12-3 or TRBV12-4; D is undetermined. The CDR3 runs 11 residues. V was pared by 6 bases and J by 4 bases, with 7 bases between. Written as DNA, the CDR3 is TGTGCCAGCAGGGGAAGGTACGAGCAGTACTTC. Translation gives CASRGRYEQYF.

In this sample, this clonotype turned up many times. This chain uses TRBV2 with TRBJ2-1; D not certain. The CDR3 loop spans 13 amino acids. Trimming took off 6 bases at V and 7 bases at J, with 13 bases between the two ends. CDR1 and CDR2 from the germline V gene are SNHLY and FYNNEI. The CDR3 is CASRSTVGNEQFF. Here the CDR3 DNA reads TGTGCCAGCAGATCAACCGTCGGAAATGAGCAGTTCTTC.

In this sample, this clonotype turned up a few times. The J gene is TRBJ2-1, the V gene TRBV19, with TRBD1 matching 7 bases. This CDR3 has 16 residues. The germline V gene encodes CDR1 LNHDA and CDR2 SQIVND (reference sequence). With V trimmed by 6 bases and J by 0 bases, 8 bases remained unmatched. The CDR3 region has the DNA TGTGCCAGTAGGAATCAGGGGGTAAGCTCCTACAATGAGCAGTTCTTC. It translates to CASRNQGVSSYNEQFF.

The V gene is TRBV12-3 or TRBV12-4, the J gene TRBJ2-5, with D possibly called TRBD1 or TRBD2 (5 bases each). CDR3 length: 16 amino acids. V was pared by 4 bases and J by 5 bases, with 20 bases between. CDR3 sequence reads: CASSSSGDPRWETQYF. The CDR3 DNA reads as TGTGCCAGCAGTTCCTCTGGGGACCCCAGATGGGAGACCCAGTACTTC.

This clonotype was seen many times. The rearrangement links TRBV10-3 to TRBJ2-5; D remains ambiguous. With 0 bases removed from V and 0 bases from J, the gap between germline ends came to 8 bases. The CDR3 spans 15 residues. Germline values: CDR1 ENHRY, CDR2 SYGVKD. The CDR3: CAISESSRNQETQYF. In DNA, the CDR3 is TGTGCCATCAGTGAGTCGTCCCGGAACCAAGAGACCCAGTACTTC.

The rearrangement links TRBV30 to TRBJ2-5; 8 bases are a match to TRBD2. The CDR3 is 13 residues long. CDR1 is GTSNPN, CDR2 SVGIG, per germline (reference sequence). The trim removed 6 bases at V and 6 bases at J, leaving 9 bases unmatched. The CDR3, as DNA: TGTGCCTGCCGAATAGCGGGGACTAAGACCCAGTACTTC. It is translated as CACRIAGTKTQYF.

This clonotype appeared a few times. This chain uses TRBV7-8 with TRBJ2-3; 11 bases agree with TRBD1. This CDR3 spans 16 amino acids. V shed 3 bases, J shed 1 base, and the junction held 3 bases outside the gene matches. The germline gives CDR1 SGHVS, CDR2 FQNEAQ. The CDR3 bases are TGTGCCAGCAGCTTGGGACAGGGGGGACGCACAGATACGCAGTATTTT. Its translation is CASSLGQGGRTDTQYF.

This clonotype was seen at least ten times. The J gene is TRBJ1-4, the V gene TRBV28; 8 bases fit TRBD1. The CDR3 totals 15 residues. Germline CDR1 is MDHEN and CDR2 is SYDVKM. The ends lost 5 bases at V and 8 bases at J; junction bases unmatched: 10. CDR3 sequence reads: CASSPQGAMAEKLFF. For the CDR3, the DNA is TGTGCCAGCAGTCCTCAGGGGGCGATGGCGGAAAAACTGTTTTTT.

This clonotype was picked up a small number of times. V gene TRBV12-3 or TRBV12-4 combines with J gene TRBJ2-7, with TRBD1 matching over 9 bases. The V segment lost 6 bases and the J segment 0 bases; nucleotides outside the gene matches: 9. The CDR3 extends over 16 amino acids. The CDR3 region has the DNA TGTGCCAGCAGCAAAACAGGGGGCAAAAGCTCCTACGAGCAGTACTTC. Protein: CASSKTGGKSSYEQYF.

The chain links TRBV15 to TRBJ2-7; D not certain. The CDR3 runs to 14 residues. V lost 1 base, J lost 4 bases, and 11 bases lay in between. Germline CDR1 and CDR2: LNHNV and YYDKDF (reference sequence). CDR3 in amino acids: CATSRGISEYEQYF. The CDR3 DNA reads as TGTGCCACCAGCAGAGGGATTTCGGAATACGAGCAGTACTTC.

There are many counts of this clonotype. The chain links TRBV28 to TRBJ2-7; D remains ambiguous. The CDR3 extends over 11 amino acids. The V end lost 6 bases, the J end lost 2 bases, and 5 bases lay between the germline ends. The germline gives CDR1 MDHEN, CDR2 SYDVKM. The CDR3, as DNA: TGTGCCAGCAGCGTGACCTACGAGCAGTACTTC. Translating gives CASSVTYEQYF.

CDR3 DNA: TGTGCCACCAGCAGAGGAGAAAATAGCAATCAGCCCCAGCATTTT. Protein: CATSRGENSNQPQHF. The chain is built from TRBV15 and TRBJ1-5; D ambiguous. V was clipped by 1 base and J by 0 bases, with 7 bases between them. CDR1 is LNHNV, CDR2 YYDKDF, per germline (reference sequence). CDR3 length equals 15 residues.

The chain carries TRBV18 and TRBJ2-7, with a weak D call TRBD2 (5 bases). The V and J ends lost 0 bases and 2 bases respectively, with 8 bases between them. The CDR3 length is 14 residues. Germline loops: CDR1 KGHSH, CDR2 LQKENI. CDR3 sequence reads: CASSPPYGAYEQYF. Written as DNA, the CDR3 is TGTGCCAGCTCACCACCTTACGGGGCCTACGAGCAGTACTTC.

The chain has TRBV6-2 or TRBV6-3 and TRBJ2-1; D is unresolved. The CDR3 is 12 residues long. Germline V gives CDR1 MNHEY, CDR2 SVGEGT. Trimming shortened V by 10 bases and J by 8 bases, and 15 bases separated the two germline ends. The CDR3 is CATAVAPHEQFF. The CDR3 nucleotides are TGTGCCACCGCGGTGGCCCCCCATGAGCAGTTCTTC.

The rearrangement joins TRBV6-2 or TRBV6-3 to TRBJ2-7; no reliable D call. The CDR3 runs 14 residues. Germline V lookup: CDR1 MNHEY, CDR2 SVGEGT. The V end was cut by 6 bases, the J end by 0 bases, with 12 bases between. The CDR3 loop is CASSPRKGSYEQYF. The CDR3 coding sequence is TGTGCCAGCAGCCCTCGAAAGGGCTCCTACGAGCAGTACTTC.

This clonotype appeared many times. The chain carries TRBV20-1 and TRBJ1-2, with D uncertain. The CDR3 runs to 12 residues. Looked up from germline, CDR1 is DFQATT and CDR2 is SNEGSKA (reference sequence). V was shortened by 2 bases and J by 5 bases, with 9 bases between the two germline ends. Here the CDR3 DNA reads TGCAGTGCTAGATCGGCCGGTTATGGCTACACCTTC. Translated: CSARSAGYGYTF.

This clonotype was observed a handful of times. The V call is TRBV6-2 or TRBV6-3, the J call TRBJ1-2; D gene uncertain. V lost 4 bases, J lost 2 bases, and 11 bases lay in between. CDR3 length: 14 residues. Germline CDR1 reads MNHEY; CDR2 reads SVGEGT. CDR3 coding DNA: TGTGCCAGCAGTTTCGCAGGCAGCAACTATGGCTACACCTTC. This gives the protein CASSFAGSNYGYTF.